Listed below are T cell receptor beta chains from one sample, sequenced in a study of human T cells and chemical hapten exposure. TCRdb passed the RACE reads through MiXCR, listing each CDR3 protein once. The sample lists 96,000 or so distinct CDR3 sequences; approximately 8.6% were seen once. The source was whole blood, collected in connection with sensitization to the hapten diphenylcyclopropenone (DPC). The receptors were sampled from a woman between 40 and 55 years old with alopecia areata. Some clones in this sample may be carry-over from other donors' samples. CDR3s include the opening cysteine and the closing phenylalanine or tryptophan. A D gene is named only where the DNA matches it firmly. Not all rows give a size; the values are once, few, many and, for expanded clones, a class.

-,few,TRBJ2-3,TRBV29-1,TGCACCACCCGAGGAGGGCCCCGGGATACGCAGTATTTT,CTTRGGPRDTQYF
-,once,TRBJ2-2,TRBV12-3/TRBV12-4,TGTGCCAGCAGTTTAGCGTGGACTACGAACACCGGGGAGCTGTTTTTT,CASSLAWTTNTGELFF
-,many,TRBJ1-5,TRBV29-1,TGCAGCGCCAGGGACACCGATCAGCCCCAGCATTTT,CSARDTDQPQHF
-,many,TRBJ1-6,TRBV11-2,TGTGCCAGCAGCTTAGACAGGGGAAATTCACCCCTCCCCTTT,CASSLDRGNSPLPF
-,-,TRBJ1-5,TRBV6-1,TGTGCCTCGGCCGGGACATCAGGTCAGCCCCAGCATTTT,CASAGTSGQPQHF
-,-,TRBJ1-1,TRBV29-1,TGCAGCGTTGAAAGGGCGGCGAACACTGAAGCTTTCTTT,CSVERAANTEAFF
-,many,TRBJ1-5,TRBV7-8,TGTGCCAGCAGCTTAGCTACAGGGAGAGGTCAGCCCCAGCATTTT,CASSLATGRGQPQHF
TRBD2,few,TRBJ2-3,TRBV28,TGTGCCAGCAGTTCACCTAGGGGTAGCGGGAGTGGGTCAGATACGCAGTATTTT,CASSSPRGSGSGSDTQYF
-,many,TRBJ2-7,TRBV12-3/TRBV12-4,TGTGCCAGCACCCTCCGGAACGAGCAGTACTTC,CASTLRNEQYF
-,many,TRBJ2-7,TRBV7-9,TGTGCCAGCAGTTGGCCGGGACGGACCCTCTCCTACGAGCAGTACTTC,CASSWPGRTLSYEQYF
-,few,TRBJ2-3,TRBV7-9,TGTGCCCTTGGGGGAGCAGATACGCAGTATTTT,CALGGADTQYF
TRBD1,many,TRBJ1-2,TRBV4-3,TGCGCCAGCAGCAGGAATTTTAGGGGGCTCGCTAACTATGGCTACACCTTC,CASSRNFRGLANYGYTF
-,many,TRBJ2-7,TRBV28,TGTGCCAGCAGTAGCGACTACGAGCAGTACTTC,CASSSDYEQYF
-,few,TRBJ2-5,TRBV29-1,TGCAGCGTTGCCGGGCGACGAACATCCCAAGAGACCCAGTACTTC,CSVAGRRTSQETQYF
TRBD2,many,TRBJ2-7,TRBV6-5,TGTGCCGACTTCTTCTGGGGGGAGCGGGATGCGAACTCCTACGAGCAGTACTTC,CADFFWGERDANSYEQYF
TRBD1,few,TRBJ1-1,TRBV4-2,TGTGCCAGCAGCCACCCGACAGGGCGGAGGAACACTGAAGCTTTCTTT,CASSHPTGRRNTEAFF
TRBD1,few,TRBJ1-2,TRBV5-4,TGTGCCAGCAGCAGGGGACAGGGTGACTATGGCTACACCTTC,CASSRGQGDYGYTF
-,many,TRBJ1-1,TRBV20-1,TGCAGTGCGGCCTACATCAGAGGAGGGAGCATGAACACTGAAGCTTTCTTT,CSAAYIRGGSMNTEAFF
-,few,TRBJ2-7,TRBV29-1,TGCAGCGTTTCTTTAAAGGGCGGAGGGGAGCAGTACTTC,CSVSLKGGGEQYF
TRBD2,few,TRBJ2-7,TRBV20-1,TGCAGTGCTAGAGATGGGAGCGGGAGGTCGAGAGAGCAGTACTTC,CSARDGSGRSREQYF
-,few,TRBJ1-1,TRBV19,TGTGCCAGTAGTCTAAACGCTGAAGCTTTCTTT,CASSLNAEAFF
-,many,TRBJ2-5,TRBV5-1,TGCGCCAGCAGCTTCTACAACAGGCAAGAGACCCAGTACTTC,CASSFYNRQETQYF